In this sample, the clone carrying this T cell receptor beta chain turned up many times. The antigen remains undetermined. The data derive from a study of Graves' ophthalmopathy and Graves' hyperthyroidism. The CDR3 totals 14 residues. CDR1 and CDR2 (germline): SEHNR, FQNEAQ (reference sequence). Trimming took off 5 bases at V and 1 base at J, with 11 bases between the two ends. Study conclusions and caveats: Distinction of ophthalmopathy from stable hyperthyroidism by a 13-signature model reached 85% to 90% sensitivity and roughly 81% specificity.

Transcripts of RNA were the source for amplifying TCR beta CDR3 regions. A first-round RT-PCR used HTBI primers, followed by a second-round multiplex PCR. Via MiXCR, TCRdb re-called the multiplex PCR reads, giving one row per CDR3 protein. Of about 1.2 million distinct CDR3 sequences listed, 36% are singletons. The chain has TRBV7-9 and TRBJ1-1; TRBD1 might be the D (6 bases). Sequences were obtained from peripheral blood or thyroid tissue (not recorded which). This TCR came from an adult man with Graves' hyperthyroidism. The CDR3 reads CASSRIQGNTEAFF. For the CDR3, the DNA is TGTGCCAGCAGCCGAATACAGGGGAACACTGAAGCTTTCTTT.